This is a list of T cell receptor beta chains from one sample in a study of cytomegalovirus exposure and HLA in healthy donors. TCRdb keeps only in-frame clones here, not all; method: immunoSEQ multiplex PCR. The repertoire includes 250,000 to 350,000 clones, around 66% of them detected once, and about 2.2% sits in the top ten. The specimen sequenced was PBMCs. These receptors came from a female donor in good health and CMV-seronegative. Each CDR3 is given without its conserved first and last residue. A D gene is named only where the DNA matches it firmly. Not all rows give a size; the values are once, few, many and, for expanded clones, a class.

SVETGSQSGEQF | TRBJ2-1 | TRBV29-1 | NA | NA
ASSLATGTGELF | TRBJ2-2 | TRBV5-1 | NA | few
ASSFETRGEQY | TRBJ2-7 | TRBV27 | NA | NA
ASSFGTNTGELF | TRBJ2-2 | TRBV27 | NA | few
ASSSRLEAF | TRBJ1-1 | TRBV2 | NA | NA
ASSRFQGSGLAVSYEQY | TRBJ2-7 | TRBV5-1 | NA | few
ASSPNGTVNTEAF | TRBJ1-1 | TRBV7-9 | TRBD1 | NA
ASSLAGRQGLYNEQF | TRBJ2-1 | TRBV7-9 | NA | NA
ASSSGQDYNEQF | TRBJ2-1 | TRBV27 | TRBD1 | NA
ASSPGQISYNEQF | TRBJ2-1 | TRBV6-5 | TRBD1 | NA
AWSIGLAVDTQY | TRBJ2-3 | TRBV30 | TRBD2 | NA
ASSPPGQGRDQQY | TRBJ2-7 | TRBV18 | TRBD1 | NA
ASSFERRTYEQY | TRBJ2-7 | TRBV5-4 | NA | NA
ATGAVLDQPQH | TRBJ1-5 | TRBV10-3 | NA | NA
ASSHNRDYEQY | TRBJ2-7 | TRBV4-1 | NA | NA
ASSLLLGFTEAF | TRBJ1-1 | TRBV11-2 | NA | NA
ASSPIGTSGGTGELF | TRBJ2-2 | TRBV27 | TRBD2 | NA
ASSVGLAGLYEQY | TRBJ2-7 | TRBV9 | TRBD2 | NA
ASSLGAGGAYEQY | TRBJ2-7 | TRBV11-1 | TRBD1 | NA
ASSQDNALGGTEAF | TRBJ1-1 | TRBV4-2 | NA | NA
ASSFRLAGSETQY | TRBJ2-5 | TRBV5-6 | TRBD2 | NA
ASSLGGSGSYNEQF | TRBJ2-1 | TRBV11-3 | NA | NA
ASSLPGTGGNQPQH | TRBJ1-5 | TRBV19 | TRBD1 | NA
ASRYRVTQY | TRBJ2-3 | TRBV6-1 | NA | NA
ASSIVASGWVGEQF | TRBJ2-1 | TRBV21-1 | NA | NA
ASSQDRGGGYT | TRBJ1-2 | TRBV4-1 | NA | NA
ASGPLREVLF | TRBJ1-4 | TRBV6-6 | NA | NA
ASGLAGTDTQY | TRBJ2-3 | TRBV12-5 | NA | NA
ASSLFGQGSGYT | TRBJ1-2 | TRBV7-3 | TRBD1 | NA
ASGGGFLSNQPQH | TRBJ1-5 | TRBV7-8 | NA | few
ASSDRDRGKQY | TRBJ2-7 | TRBV19 | TRBD1 | NA
ASSLAGGNQPQH | TRBJ1-5 | TRBV7-9 | NA | few
ASSLGPGQGNDEQY | TRBJ2-7 | TRBV7-8 | TRBD1 | NA
ASSQQETQY | TRBJ2-5 | TRBV5-1 | NA | NA
ASSGKAGGYT | TRBJ1-2 | TRBV27 | NA | NA
AIPGAGDNEQF | TRBJ2-1 | TRBV10-3 | TRBD2 | once
ASSRRVGTDTQY | TRBJ2-3 | TRBV6-5 | NA | NA
ASSPPRGGKETQY | TRBJ2-5 | TRBV18 | NA | few
ASSLAGVSNTGELF | TRBJ2-2 | TRBV2 | TRBD2 | few
ASSYSTLAGIEQY | TRBJ2-7 | TRBV6-5 | TRBD2 | NA